This record covers a single T cell receptor beta chain. Antigen specificity is unknown. This sample is drawn from a study of OX40 agonist ivuxolimab in advanced cancers. Study-level points and caveats: Expanded clones were, on average, more numerous in CD8+ T cells than in CD4+. Doses of 0.1 to 3.0 mg/kg were accompanied by clonal expansion of CD4+ and CD8+ blood T cells by week 6. At 0.1-3.0 mg/kg, partial responders had clonal expansion among the lowest observed.

The CDR3 length is 17 residues. The V gene's germline CDR1 is MDHEN and CDR2 SYDVKM. Trimming removed 5 bases from V and 9 bases from J; junction bases left unmatched: 14. Measured with immunoSEQ multiplex PCR; TCRdb has only the in-frame clones, and not every one. The sample holds roughly 50,000 clones; 88% are singletons and the top ten take 11%. The material sequenced was CD4+ or CD8+ T cells sorted from blood, taken in a trial of the OX40 agonist ivuxolimab. This TCR came from an adult with an advanced solid tumor such as melanoma, head and neck, liver or kidney cancer. V usage is TRBV28 and J usage is TRBJ2-1; 12 bases line up with TRBD2. CDR3 residues: CASSPTSGSPGRGEQFF. The CDR3 region has the DNA TGTGCCAGCAGTCCGACTAGCGGGAGTCCCGGCCGCGGTGAGCAGTTCTTC.